A selection of T cell receptor beta chains follows, all from one sample in a study of T-cell memory formation after mild COVID-19. TCRdb re-called the 5' RACE reads with MiXCR, one entry per CDR3 protein. The repertoire consists of about 170,000 distinct CDR3 sequences, with 10% to 15% occurring once and the leading ten covering more than 3%. The material sequenced was PBMCs or a T cell subset sorted from them (not recorded which). These receptors were taken from a man aged 18-30 years who had mild COVID-19 (a few samples of this study predate the infection). Cell type and time point are not known. CDR3s include the opening cysteine and the closing phenylalanine or tryptophan. D genes are given only for firm matches. Clone sizes are given selectively: once, few, many, or a class where the clone is expanded.

v_gene	j_gene	abundance	d_gene	CDR3nt	CDR3aa
TRBV5-4	TRBJ1-6	few	.	TGTGCCAGCAGCTCTGAGGGGAGTTCCTATAATTCACCCCTCCACTTT	CASSSEGSSYNSPLHF
TRBV3-1	TRBJ2-2	few	TRBD2	TGTGCCAGCAGCCAAGATAACTCCCCCCTAGCGGGGACGAACACCGGGGAGCTGTTTTTT	CASSQDNSPLAGTNTGELFF
TRBV12-3/TRBV12-4	TRBJ1-3	few	.	TGTGCCAGCAGTCCAAGTAGAGGAAACACCATATATTTT	CASSPSRGNTIYF
TRBV6-2/TRBV6-3	TRBJ2-7	few	.	TGTGCCAGCAACGGACCCCGGCCGGGCAAGACCTACGAGCAGTACTTC	CASNGPRPGKTYEQYF
TRBV20-1	TRBJ2-1	many	TRBD2	TGCAGTGCTAGAGCAACTTGGCGGGGGTGGTACAATGAGCAGTTCTTC	CSARATWRGWYNEQFF
TRBV4-2	TRBJ1-6	few	TRBD1	TGTGCCAGCAGCCAAGACAGGGGGCAGTCACCCCTCCACTTT	CASSQDRGQSPLHF
TRBV4-3	TRBJ2-5	.	.	TGCGCCAGCAGCTGGAGACTAGTAGGGGGAGGGGAGACCCAGTACTTC	CASSWRLVGGGETQYF
TRBV20-1	TRBJ2-1	few	.	TGCAGTGCTAGAGGTCTTGTAGGCCATCCCTACAATGAGCAGTTCTTC	CSARGLVGHPYNEQFF
TRBV29-1	TRBJ1-2	few	TRBD1	TGCAGCGTGGGAGGGGGACAGGGATACGGCTACACCTTC	CSVGGGQGYGYTF
TRBV4-3	TRBJ1-2	few	.	TGCGCCAGCAGCCAAGATTTGTCGGGGGGCATGGCCGACCGTGTCGGAGGCTACACCTTC	CASSQDLSGGMADRVGGYTF
TRBV2	TRBJ1-1	few	TRBD1	TGTGCCATCCTCCTCCAGGGGGACACTGAAGCTTTCTTT	CAILLQGDTEAFF
TRBV12-3/TRBV12-4	TRBJ2-5	many	.	TGTGCCAGCAGCCTGACTGGGGAGACCCAGTACTTC	CASSLTGETQYF
TRBV20-1	TRBJ1-1	few	TRBD1	TGCAGTGCTCTTCAGGGGGCAGGGACTGAAGCTTTCTTT	CSALQGAGTEAFF
TRBV4-1	TRBJ1-6	many	.	TGCGCCAGCAGCCATCCAGTGGGCGGTCAAGGTGGCCTCCACTTT	CASSHPVGGQGGLHF
TRBV6-5	TRBJ2-3	few	.	TGTGCCAGCAGTTACGGGACCCTTTCAGATACGCAGTATTTT	CASSYGTLSDTQYF
TRBV6-2/TRBV6-3	TRBJ1-6	.	.	TGTGCCAGCAGTCTGGGAATGGGGAATTCACCCCTCCACTTT	CASSLGMGNSPLHF
TRBV5-4	TRBJ1-2	.	.	TGTGCCAGCAGCTCCAGGAAGGGGGACCCCAAACCTAACTATGGCTACACCTTC	CASSSRKGDPKPNYGYTF
TRBV12-3/TRBV12-4	TRBJ1-1	few	.	TGTGCCAGCAGCCCACAGGGTTGGGGGACTGAAGCTTTCTTT	CASSPQGWGTEAFF
TRBV7-7	TRBJ2-5	few	TRBD2	TGTGCCAGCAGCGTCTCCGGGACTAGCGCGGGGACCCAGTACTTC	CASSVSGTSAGTQYF
TRBV12-3/TRBV12-4	TRBJ1-2	.	.	TGTGCCAGCAGTCCAGGGGTACGCGGCTACACCTTC	CASSPGVRGYTF
TRBV12-3/TRBV12-4	TRBJ1-1	.	.	TGTGCCAGCAGTTTTCAGGGTTCGAACACTGAAGCTTTCTTT	CASSFQGSNTEAFF
TRBV5-1	TRBJ1-1	.	.	TGCGCCAGCAGCCGACAAGGGACCACTGAAGCTTTCTTT	CASSRQGTTEAFF
TRBV12-3/TRBV12-4	TRBJ1-1	few	TRBD1	TGTGCCAGCAGTTCCGGACAGGTCTATGAAGCTTTCTTT	CASSSGQVYEAFF
TRBV29-1	TRBJ1-5	.	.	TGCAGCCCCAGGGTTCCTCAGCCCCAGCATTTT	CSPRVPQPQHF
TRBV5-1	TRBJ2-2	.	.	TGCGCCAGCAGCTTGGCTCTCGGGTCAGACACCGGGGAGCTGTTTTTT	CASSLALGSDTGELFF
TRBV7-8	TRBJ1-6	many	.	TGTGCCAGCAGCTTAGCCCCAGGGAGCAATTCACCCCTCCACTTT	CASSLAPGSNSPLHF
TRBV3-1	TRBJ2-2	.	.	TGTGCCAGCAGCCAAGCGGGGATTAACACCGGGGAGCTGTTTTTT	CASSQAGINTGELFF
TRBV24-1	TRBJ2-6	few	.	TGTGCCACCAGTGATCCGGGGTCTGGGGCCAACGTCCTGACTTTC	CATSDPGSGANVLTF
TRBV7-2	TRBJ2-7	.	.	TGTGCCAGCAGCCCTAGGGGGTACTCCTACGAGCAGTACTTC	CASSPRGYSYEQYF
TRBV18	TRBJ1-1	few	TRBD1	TGTGCCAGCTCACCACCGAACAGGGGGCAGGAGAACACTGAAGCTTTCTTT	CASSPPNRGQENTEAFF
TRBV19	TRBJ2-5	.	.	TGTGCCAGTAGTTTGGACACGGCGGAGACCCAGTACTTC	CASSLDTAETQYF
TRBV7-9	TRBJ2-5	.	.	TGTGCCAGCAGCCCTGGGACTGGCGGGACCCAGTACTTC	CASSPGTGGTQYF
TRBV20-1	TRBJ1-1	.	.	TGCAGTGCTCCGATGGCCGCATACACTGAAGCTTTCTTT	CSAPMAAYTEAFF
TRBV5-1	TRBJ1-2	few	TRBD1	TGCGCCAGCAGCTTGGTAGGACAGGGAATTCGGGATGGCTACACCTTC	CASSLVGQGIRDGYTF
TRBV11-2	TRBJ2-2	many	.	TGTGCCAGCAGCGCCCTGCGGACCACCGGGGAGCTGTTTTTT	CASSALRTTGELFF
TRBV20-1	TRBJ2-6	few	.	TGCAGTGCTAAGCACTCTGGGGCCAACGTCCTGACTTTC	CSAKHSGANVLTF
TRBV7-9	TRBJ1-2	.	.	TGTGCCAGCAGCCCGGGCGGGGCCACCGACTATGGCTACACCTTC	CASSPGGATDYGYTF
TRBV7-9	TRBJ1-4	few	.	TGTGCCAGCAGCCCCCCCGGCGCGGTAGGGTTGGAAAAACTGTTTTTT	CASSPPGAVGLEKLFF
TRBV6-2/TRBV6-3	TRBJ1-1	.	TRBD1	TGTGCCAGCAGTACCCGACAGGGGAGGAACACTGAAGCTTTCTTT	CASSTRQGRNTEAFF
TRBV7-9	TRBJ1-1	many	TRBD1	TGTGCCAGCAGCGTGACAGGGGCCGGTGCCACTGAAGCTTTCTTT	CASSVTGAGATEAFF
TRBV12-3/TRBV12-4	TRBJ2-3	few	TRBD2	TGTGCCAGCAGCGGTGTCCCGGGAGGGGCGGGGTCACCTTTCTGGGATACGCAGTATTTT	CASSGVPGGAGSPFWDTQYF
TRBV20-1	TRBJ2-5	.	.	TGCAGTGCTAAGGGGACGCCCCAAGAGACCCAGTACTTC	CSAKGTPQETQYF
TRBV7-2	TRBJ2-5	many	.	TGTGCCAGCAGCTTATCGAGAGAGACCCAGTACTTC	CASSLSRETQYF
TRBV20-1	TRBJ2-2	many	.	TGCAGTGCTAGATTGACCGCTAGCGGGGAGCTGTTTTTT	CSARLTASGELFF
TRBV5-1	TRBJ2-1	.	TRBD2	TGCGCCAGCAGCACCCCGGCTAGCGGGGTTGCGCACAATGAGCAGTTCTTC	CASSTPASGVAHNEQFF
TRBV3-1	TRBJ1-6	few	.	TGTGCCAGCAGCCAAATGACGGGTAATTCACCCCTCCACTTT	CASSQMTGNSPLHF
TRBV29-1	TRBJ1-1	.	TRBD1	TGCAGCGTCCTCGGACAGGGGAAGGACAGCACTGAAGCTTTCTTT	CSVLGQGKDSTEAFF
TRBV20-1	TRBJ2-5	few	.	TGCAGTGCTAGAGAGGCGCTACTGGAGACCCAGTACTTC	CSAREALLETQYF
TRBV5-1	TRBJ2-7	.	.	TGCGCCAGCAGCTTGGAACGGGGGACGTTAAGCTCCTACGAGCAGTACTTC	CASSLERGTLSSYEQYF
TRBV20-1	TRBJ2-1	few	.	TGCAGTACGGTAGGACAAGCGCCTATGGATGAGCAGTTCTTC	CSTVGQAPMDEQFF
TRBV29-1	TRBJ1-2	few	.	TGCAGCGTTCAAAACAGGGCAGAGGGGGACTATGGCTACACCTTC	CSVQNRAEGDYGYTF
TRBV5-1	TRBJ2-3	many	.	TGCGCCAGCAGCTTTGAGGGTACAGATACGCAGTATTTT	CASSFEGTDTQYF
TRBV15	TRBJ1-4	.	.	TGTGCCACCAGCAGAGGTGACAGCCTAAATGAAAAACTGTTTTTT	CATSRGDSLNEKLFF
TRBV19	TRBJ1-2	once	.	TGTGCCAGCAAGGAGCGGGACCGATTCGGCTACACCTTC	CASKERDRFGYTF
TRBV20-1	TRBJ2-3	few	.	TGCAGTGCTAGACAGGAAACTAGCACAGATACGCAGTATTTT	CSARQETSTDTQYF
TRBV4-1	TRBJ1-5	.	.	TGCGCCAGCAGCCAGGGGGGAGGAAGCAATCAGCCCCAGCATTTT	CASSQGGGSNQPQHF
TRBV18	TRBJ2-3	few	.	TGTGCCAGCTCACCAGAGCGTACGCAGTATTTT	CASSPERTQYF
TRBV10-1	TRBJ2-5	few	.	TGCGCCAGCAGCGCTGCCGGGACTCAACAAGAGACCCAGTACTTC	CASSAAGTQQETQYF
TRBV3-1	TRBJ2-4	few	TRBD2	TGTGCCAGCAGCCAAGAGAGGAGACTAGCGAAAAACATTCAGTACTTC	CASSQERRLAKNIQYF
TRBV29-1	TRBJ2-3	few	.	TGCAGCGTTGTAACGGGGAGCCCTACAGATACGCAGTATTTT	CSVVTGSPTDTQYF